This T cell receptor (beta chain) originates from a study of CD8+ T cells in alopecia areata. Sequencing used cDNA as its template, made by extracting RNA and reverse transcribing it. Sequencing used immunoSEQ multiplex PCR; TCRdb keeps in-frame clones, though not all of them. Here the sample spans 95,000 to 150,000 clones, approximately 47% being singletons. Using a FACSAria, the CD4+ and CD8+ T cells were sorted from the PBMCs. This clone appeared a single time. The germline gives CDR1 SGHTA, CDR2 FQGNSA. V was shortened by 3 bases and J by 4 bases, with 12 bases between the two germline ends. CDR3 length: 14 amino acids.

The sequencing sample was made of NKG2D-low CD8+ T cells sorted from blood. This clonotype was sampled from a human donor with alopecia areata. V is TRBV7-2 and J is TRBJ2-5, with D perhaps matching TRBD1 or TRBD2 (7 bases each). The CDR3 nucleotides are TGTGCCAGCAGCTTCCCCAGGGGGGGAGAGACCCAGTACTTC. This codes for CASSFPRGGETQYF.